The present TCR beta chain was sequenced within a study of T-cell memory formation after mild COVID-19. Study-wide points: Day 15 to 85 contracting clones showed balanced CD4/CD8; day 15 to 37 expanders favored CD4+.

In the case of this clonotype: Its antigen is still unknown.

MiXCR, run by TCRdb on the 5' RACE reads, gives a single entry per CDR3 protein. This table holds 450,000 or so distinct CDR3 sequences, 25% found once. CDR3 length: 19 amino acids. V lost 5 bases to trimming and J lost 6 bases; unmatched junction nucleotides: 20. CDR1 SGHVS and CDR2 FNYEAQ come from the germline V gene. This TCR was recovered from an adult woman who had mild COVID-19 (a few samples of this study predate the infection). Cell type and time point are not known. The sample comprised PBMCs or a T cell subset sorted from them (not recorded which). V usage is TRBV7-6 and J usage is TRBJ2-7, with 12 bases matching TRBD2. CDR3 bases: TGTGCCAGCAGCCCAAGGACTAGCGGGGTACGCCTACTACTACGCGAGCAGTACTTC. It specifies CASSPRTSGVRLLLREQYF.